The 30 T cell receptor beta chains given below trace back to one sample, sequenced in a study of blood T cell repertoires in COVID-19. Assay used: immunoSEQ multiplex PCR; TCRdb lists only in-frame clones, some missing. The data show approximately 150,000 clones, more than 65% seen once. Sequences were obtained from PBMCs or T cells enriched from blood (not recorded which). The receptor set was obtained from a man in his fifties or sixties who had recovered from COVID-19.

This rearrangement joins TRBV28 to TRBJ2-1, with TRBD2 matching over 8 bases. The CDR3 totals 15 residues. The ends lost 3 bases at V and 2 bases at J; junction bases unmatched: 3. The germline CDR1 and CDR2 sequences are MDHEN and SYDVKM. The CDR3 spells CASSFAGGPYNEQFF. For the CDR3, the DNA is TGTGCCAGCAGTTTTGCGGGGGGCCCCTACAATGAGCAGTTCTTC.

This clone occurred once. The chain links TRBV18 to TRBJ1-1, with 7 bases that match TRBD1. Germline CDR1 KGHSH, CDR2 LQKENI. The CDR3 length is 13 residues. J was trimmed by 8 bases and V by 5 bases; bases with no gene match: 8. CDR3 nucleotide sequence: TGTGCCAGCTCATCAACAGGGGCGGAAGAAGCTTTCTTT. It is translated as CASSSTGAEEAFF.

The CDR3 nucleotides are TGCGCCAGCAGCCAACCGGGACAGGGCGAGGTGGGCAATCAGCCCCAGCATTTT. It is translated as CASSQPGQGEVGNQPQHF. The V gene is TRBV4-1, the J gene TRBJ1-5; 9 nucleotides match TRBD1. Germline V gene sequence: CDR1 MGHRA, CDR2 YSYEKL. There are 18 residues in the CDR3. V shed 2 bases, J shed 2 bases, and the junction held 10 bases outside the gene matches.

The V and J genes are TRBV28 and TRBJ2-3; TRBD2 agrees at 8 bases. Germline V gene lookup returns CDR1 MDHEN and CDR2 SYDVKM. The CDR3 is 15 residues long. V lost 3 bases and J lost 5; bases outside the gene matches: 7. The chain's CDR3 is CASSFYRGGQDTQYF. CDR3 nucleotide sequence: TGTGCCAGCAGTTTCTATCGGGGGGGCCAAGATACGCAGTATTTT.

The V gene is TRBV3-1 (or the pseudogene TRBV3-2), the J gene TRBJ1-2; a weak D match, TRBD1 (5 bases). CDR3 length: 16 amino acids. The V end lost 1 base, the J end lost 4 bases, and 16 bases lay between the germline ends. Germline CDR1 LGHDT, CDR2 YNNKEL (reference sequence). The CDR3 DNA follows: TGTGCCAGCAGCCAAGTAATAAAGGGGCCCCTCTATGGCTACACCTTC. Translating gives CASSQVIKGPLYGYTF.

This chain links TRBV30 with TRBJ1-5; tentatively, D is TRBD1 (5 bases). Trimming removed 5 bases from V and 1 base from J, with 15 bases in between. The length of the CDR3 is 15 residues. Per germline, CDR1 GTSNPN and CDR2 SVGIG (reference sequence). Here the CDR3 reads CAWGRAGPSNQPQHF. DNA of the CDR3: TGTGCCTGGGGCCGGGCAGGGCCGAGCAATCAGCCCCAGCATTTT.

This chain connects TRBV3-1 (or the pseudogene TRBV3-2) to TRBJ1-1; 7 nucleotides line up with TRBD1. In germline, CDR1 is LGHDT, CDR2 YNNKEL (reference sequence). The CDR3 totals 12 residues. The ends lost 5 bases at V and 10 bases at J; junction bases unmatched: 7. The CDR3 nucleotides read TGTGCCAGCAGCGCTGACAGGGTGGTAGCTTTCTTT. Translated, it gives CASSADRVVAFF.

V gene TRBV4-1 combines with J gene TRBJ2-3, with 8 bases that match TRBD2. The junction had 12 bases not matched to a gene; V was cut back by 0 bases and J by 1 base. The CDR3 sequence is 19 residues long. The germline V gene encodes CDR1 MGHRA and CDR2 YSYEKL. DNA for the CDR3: TGCGCCAGCAGCCAAGATCCCCAGGGCCGAGCGGGGGGCACAGATACGCAGTATTTT. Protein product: CASSQDPQGRAGGTDTQYF.

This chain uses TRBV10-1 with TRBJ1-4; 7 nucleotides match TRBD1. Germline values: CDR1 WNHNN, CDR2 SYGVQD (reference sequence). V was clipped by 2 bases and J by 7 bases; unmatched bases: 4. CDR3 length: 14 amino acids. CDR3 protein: CASSEGTAGEKLFF. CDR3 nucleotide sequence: TGCGCCAGCAGTGAGGGGACAGCGGGTGAAAAACTGTTTTTT.

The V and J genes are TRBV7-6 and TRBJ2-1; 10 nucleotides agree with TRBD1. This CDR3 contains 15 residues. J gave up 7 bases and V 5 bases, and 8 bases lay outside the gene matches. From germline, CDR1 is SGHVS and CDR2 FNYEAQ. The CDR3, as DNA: TGTGCCAGCAGCCGGGGACAGGGGCTGGGGAATGAGCAGTTCTTC. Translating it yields CASSRGQGLGNEQFF.

CDR3 nucleotide sequence: TGTGCCAGCGACGACAGCAACTATGGCTACACCTTC. It codes for CASDDSNYGYTF. The rearrangement uses TRBV6-6 and TRBJ1-2; possible D gene TRBD1, 5 bases. This CDR3 is 12 amino acids long. In germline, CDR1 is MNHNY, CDR2 SVGAGI (reference sequence). Trimming took off 8 bases at V and 2 bases at J, with 9 bases between the two ends.

The CDR3: CASSMSGTGTNEKLFF. In DNA form, the CDR3 reads TGTGCCAGTAGTATGAGCGGGACAGGGACTAATGAAAAACTGTTTTTT. The chain carries TRBV19 and TRBJ1-4, with 9 nucleotides matching TRBD1. The CDR3 has 16 residues. The J segment lost 2 bases and the V segment lost 3 bases, leaving 4 bases of the junction unmatched. In germline, CDR1 is LNHDA, CDR2 SQIVND (reference sequence).

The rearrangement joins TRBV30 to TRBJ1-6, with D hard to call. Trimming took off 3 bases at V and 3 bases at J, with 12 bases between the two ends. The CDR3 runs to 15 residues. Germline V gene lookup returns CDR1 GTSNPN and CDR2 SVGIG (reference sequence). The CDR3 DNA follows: TGTGCCTGGAGGGCCGAGCGGATCTATAATTCACCCCTCCACTTT. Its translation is CAWRAERIYNSPLHF.

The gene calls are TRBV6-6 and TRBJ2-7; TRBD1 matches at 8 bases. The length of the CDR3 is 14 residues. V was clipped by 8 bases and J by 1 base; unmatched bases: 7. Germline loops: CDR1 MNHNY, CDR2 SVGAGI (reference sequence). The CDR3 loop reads CASLSGTGSYEQYF. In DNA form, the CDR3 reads TGTGCCAGCCTATCCGGGACAGGATCCTACGAGCAGTACTTC.

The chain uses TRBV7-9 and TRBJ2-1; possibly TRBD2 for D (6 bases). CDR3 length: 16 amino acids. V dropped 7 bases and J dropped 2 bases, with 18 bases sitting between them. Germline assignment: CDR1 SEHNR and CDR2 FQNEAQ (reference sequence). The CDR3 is CASIDGLRGAYNEQFF. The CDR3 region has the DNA TGTGCCAGCATAGATGGGTTGCGGGGTGCCTACAATGAGCAGTTCTTC.

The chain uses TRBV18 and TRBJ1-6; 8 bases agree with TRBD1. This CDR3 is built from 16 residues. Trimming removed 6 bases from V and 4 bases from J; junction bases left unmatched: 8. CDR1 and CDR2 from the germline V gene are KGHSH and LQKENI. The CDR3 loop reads CASSAQGARYNSPLHF. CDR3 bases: TGTGCCAGCTCTGCCCAGGGGGCGCGGTATAATTCACCCCTCCACTTT.

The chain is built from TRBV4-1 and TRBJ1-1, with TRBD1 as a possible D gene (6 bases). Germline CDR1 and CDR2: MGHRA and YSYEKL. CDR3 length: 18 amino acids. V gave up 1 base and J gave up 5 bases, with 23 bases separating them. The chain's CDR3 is CASSQGVLSRQVKTEAFF. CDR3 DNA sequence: TGCGCCAGCAGCCAAGGAGTACTATCCCGACAGGTCAAAACTGAAGCTTTCTTT.

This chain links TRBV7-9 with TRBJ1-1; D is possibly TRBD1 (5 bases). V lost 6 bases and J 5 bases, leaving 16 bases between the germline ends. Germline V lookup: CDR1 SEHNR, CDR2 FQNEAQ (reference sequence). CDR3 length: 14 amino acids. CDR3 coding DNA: TGTGCCAGCAGGCCGCAAGGGGCTAGGACTGAAGCTTTCTTT. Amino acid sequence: CASRPQGARTEAFF.

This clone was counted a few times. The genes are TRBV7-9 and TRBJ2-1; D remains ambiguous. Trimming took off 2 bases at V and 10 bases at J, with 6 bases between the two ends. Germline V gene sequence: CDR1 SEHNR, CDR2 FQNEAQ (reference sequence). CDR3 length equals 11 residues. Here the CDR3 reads CASSLSREQFF. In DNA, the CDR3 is TGTGCCAGCAGCTTAAGTAGAGAGCAGTTCTTC.

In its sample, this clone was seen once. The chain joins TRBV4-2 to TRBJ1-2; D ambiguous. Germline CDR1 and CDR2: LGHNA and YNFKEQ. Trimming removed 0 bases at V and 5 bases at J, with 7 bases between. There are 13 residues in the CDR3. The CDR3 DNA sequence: TGTGCCAGCAGCCAAGAGAGGGATTATGGCTACACCTTC. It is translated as CASSQERDYGYTF.

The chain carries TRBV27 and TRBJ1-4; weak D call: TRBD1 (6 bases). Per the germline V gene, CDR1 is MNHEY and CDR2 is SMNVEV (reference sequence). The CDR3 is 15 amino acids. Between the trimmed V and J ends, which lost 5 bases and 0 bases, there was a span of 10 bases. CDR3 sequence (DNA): TGTGCCAGCAGTCTCAGGGGAACAACTAATGAAAAACTGTTTTTT. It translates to CASSLRGTTNEKLFF.

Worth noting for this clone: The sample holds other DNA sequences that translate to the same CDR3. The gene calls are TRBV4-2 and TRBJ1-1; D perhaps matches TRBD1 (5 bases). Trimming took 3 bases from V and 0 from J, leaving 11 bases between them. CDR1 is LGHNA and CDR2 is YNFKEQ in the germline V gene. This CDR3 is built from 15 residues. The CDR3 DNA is TGTGCCAGCAGCCAGGCCGACAGTATGAACACTGAAGCTTTCTTT. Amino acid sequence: CASSQADSMNTEAFF.

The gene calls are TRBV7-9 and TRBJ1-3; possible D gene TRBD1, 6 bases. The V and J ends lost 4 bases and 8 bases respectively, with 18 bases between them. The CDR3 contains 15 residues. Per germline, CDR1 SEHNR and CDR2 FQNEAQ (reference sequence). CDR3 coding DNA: TGTGCCAGCAGCTCAATGCAGGGGAAGGCGGACACCATATATTTT. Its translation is CASSSMQGKADTIYF.

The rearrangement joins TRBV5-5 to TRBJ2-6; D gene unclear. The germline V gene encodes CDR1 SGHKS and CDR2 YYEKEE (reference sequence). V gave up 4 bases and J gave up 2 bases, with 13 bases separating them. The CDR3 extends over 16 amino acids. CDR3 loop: CASSTRLGTGANVLTF. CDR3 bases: TGTGCCAGCAGCACCCGGTTGGGCACTGGGGCCAACGTCCTGACTTTC.

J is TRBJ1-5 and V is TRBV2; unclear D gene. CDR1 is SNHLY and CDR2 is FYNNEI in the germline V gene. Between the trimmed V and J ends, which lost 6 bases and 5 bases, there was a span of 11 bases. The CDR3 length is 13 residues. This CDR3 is CASSVNTDQPQHF. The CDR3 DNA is TGTGCCAGCAGCGTTAATACAGATCAGCCCCAGCATTTT.

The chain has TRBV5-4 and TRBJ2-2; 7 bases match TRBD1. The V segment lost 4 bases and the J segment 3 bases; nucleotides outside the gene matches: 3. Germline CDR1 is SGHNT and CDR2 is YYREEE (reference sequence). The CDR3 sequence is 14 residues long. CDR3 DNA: TGTGCCAGCAGCGCCGGACAGGACACCGGGGAGCTGTTTTTT. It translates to CASSAGQDTGELFF.

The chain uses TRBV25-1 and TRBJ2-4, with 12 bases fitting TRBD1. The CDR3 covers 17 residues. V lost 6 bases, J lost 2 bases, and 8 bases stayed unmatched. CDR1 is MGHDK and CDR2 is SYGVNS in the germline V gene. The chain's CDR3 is CASSPLGTGGTKNIQYF. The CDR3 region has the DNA TGTGCCAGCAGCCCACTAGGGACAGGGGGCACCAAAAACATTCAGTACTTC.

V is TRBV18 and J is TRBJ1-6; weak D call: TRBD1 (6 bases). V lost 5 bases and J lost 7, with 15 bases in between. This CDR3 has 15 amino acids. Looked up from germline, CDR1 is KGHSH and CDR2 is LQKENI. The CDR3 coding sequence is TGTGCCAGCTCATTAAACAGGGTTGAGAATTCACCCCTCCACTTT. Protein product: CASSLNRVENSPLHF.

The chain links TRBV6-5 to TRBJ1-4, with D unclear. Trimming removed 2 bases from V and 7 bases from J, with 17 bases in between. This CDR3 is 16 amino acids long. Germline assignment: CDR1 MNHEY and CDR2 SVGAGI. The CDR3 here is CASSYTFPRRGEKLFF. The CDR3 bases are TGTGCCAGCAGTTACACCTTCCCGCGCCGGGGTGAAAAACTGTTTTTT.

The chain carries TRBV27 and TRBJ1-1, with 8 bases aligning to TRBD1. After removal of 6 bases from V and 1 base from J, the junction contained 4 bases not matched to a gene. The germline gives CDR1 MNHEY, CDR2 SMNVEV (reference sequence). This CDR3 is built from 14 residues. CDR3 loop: CASRAGTGNTEAFF. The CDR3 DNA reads TGTGCCAGCAGGGCCGGGACAGGGAACACTGAAGCTTTCTTT.